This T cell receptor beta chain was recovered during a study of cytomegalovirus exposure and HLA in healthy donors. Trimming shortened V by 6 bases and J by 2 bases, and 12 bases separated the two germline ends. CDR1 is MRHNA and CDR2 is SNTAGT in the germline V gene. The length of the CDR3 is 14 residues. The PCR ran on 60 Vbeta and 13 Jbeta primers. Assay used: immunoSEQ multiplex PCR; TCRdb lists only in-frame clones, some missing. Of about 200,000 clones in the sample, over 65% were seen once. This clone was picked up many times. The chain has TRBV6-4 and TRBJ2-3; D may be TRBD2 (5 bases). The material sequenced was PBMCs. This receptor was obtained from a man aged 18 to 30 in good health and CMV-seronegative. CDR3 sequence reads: CASRSGQTTDTQYF. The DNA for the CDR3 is TGTGCCAGCAGGAGCGGCCAGACCACAGATACGCAGTATTTT.